The present T cell receptor beta chain was sequenced within a study of shared clonotypes between healthy human individuals (dated by TCRdb to the early 2020s). Some background on the complete study: The cohort included three men and two women between 18 and 49 years of age. For each donor, CD4 naive and CD4 memory were each run on three plates, CD8 naive on two plates, and CD8 memory on one plate. Blood TCR repertoires of roughly five healthy adults were deeply sequenced to estimate repertoire size and the extent of clonotype sharing between individuals. Different laboratories and diverse techniques were used to prepare libraries and sequence TCR repertoires, to increase sequencing depth and limit assay-specific biases. Per donor, leukapheresis produced somewhere between about 0.85 and 10 billion PBMCs. General findings and caveats noted by the study authors: Even with the large sequencing depth, rarefaction of the sorted-subset datasets indicated that sequencing was incomplete. Compared with non-shared clonotypes, the clonotypes found in all four sorted-subset donors had higher generation probabilities. Pairwise subsampling led to the expectation that sequencing depth would affect the degree of clonotype sharing among donors. Because the study included a small number of donors, the genetic and exposure-history diversity represented was limited. Sampling was restricted to blood, and TCR repertoires in tissue are likely to differ from TCR repertoires in blood. About 5% of naive CD4, 3.5% of naive CD8, approximately 2.2% of memory CD4, and about 0.4% of memory CD8 clonotypes were shared across a few donors. Naive subsets generally had larger estimated clonotype richness than memory subsets.

On this clone: Its antigen is not yet known. No base quality information exists; no much larger clone differs at one position.

Donors were healthy HIV-negative adults with no recently reported acute infections or vaccinations. Every donor was a Caucasian adult living in Nashville, Tennessee, USA. CD4+ T cells were enriched by magnetic negative selection, after which naive cells were positively selected on CD45RA and the negative fraction was taken as the memory subset. Blood was obtained by leukapheresis, after which PBMCs were separated by Ficoll-Histopaque density gradient centrifugation and cryopreserved in liquid nitrogen vapor phase. Analytical flow cytometry was used to check the purity and quantity of every magnetically sorted T cell population. Genomic DNA was isolated from every sorted fraction and measured by UV absorbance on a Nanodrop 2000c. Sequences MDHEN (CDR1) and SYDVKM (CDR2) are obtained from the germline V gene. CDR3 length: 13 amino acids, cysteine to phenylalanine. The kept DNA is CDR3 alone, 39 bases in frame from the first base. A distance of 14 bases separates the germline ends of V and J, which lose 8 bases and 3 bases respectively.

Using the deep immunoSEQ assay, multiplex PCR amplified TCR CDR3 regions from genomic DNA. Extracted genomic DNA from each cell subset was distributed evenly across all wells of several immunoSEQ 96-well plates, and each plate was treated as a replicate. For sorted subsets, roughly 200 ng genomic DNA, equal to approximately 30,000 T cell genomes, was loaded into each replicate PCR. Purified libraries were quantified with a Qubit 3.0 fluorometer, sized on a Bioanalyzer 2100, and re-quantified with the KAPA Library Quantification kit. Every immunoSEQ 96-well plate was sequenced on a separate single-read 150-cycle Illumina NextSeq 550 flow cell. The authors' pipeline ran thus. Because only junctional sequences without quality scores were contained in the immunoSEQ output, filtering matching that applied to full-length reads could not be performed. Sequences were annotated with PyIR, a Python wrapper for IgBLAST v1.9, using IMGT germline references to assign V/J genes and CDR3. Reads were removed for weak V/J assignments (E-value above 1e-6), missing CDR3, stop codons, out-of-frame junctions, or ambiguous translated residues. V3J clonotypes were defined as sequences sharing the same inferred V gene, J gene, and CDR3 amino acid sequence. To compute the percentage overlap between repertoires, the number of shared unique clonotypes was divided by the size of the smaller repertoire. Richness of each repertoire was evaluated using RTK rarefaction, the Chao1 estimator, and Recon v2.1 estimates of unobserved clonotypes. Generation probabilities were computed with OLGA for all TCRbeta clonotypes obtained by the gDNA method from a few donors. TCRdb re-hosts the immuneACCESS table, in-frame sequences only. Its copies lack some clones; in the studies checked, an unresolved V gene accounts for under half of them, and the cause for the rest is not known. The D gene and trimming were derived from the DNA, and the V and J assignments and clone size from that table. Here the sample has roughly 330,000 clones; around two thirds occur a single time. Approximately 10% of the sample is held by the ten biggest clonotypes.

The receptor's source is a young man in good health. The V and J segments used are TRBV28 and TRBJ2-7; TRBD2 could be the D gene, as 6 bases match. Material: memory CD4+ T cells sorted from blood. What the cell subset or site label conveys for this sample: CD45RA-negative fraction. The DNA is TGTGCCAGCGCCCTAGCGACAATCTACGAGCAGTACTTC. The resulting protein is CASALATIYEQYF. The full variable domain, completed from the reference TRBV28 and TRBJ2-7 proteins outside the CDR3, reads DVKVTQSSRYLVKRTGEKVFLECVQDMDHENMFWYRQDPGLGLRLIYFSYDVKMKEKGDIPEGYSVSREKKERFSLILESASTNQTSMYLCASALATIYEQYFGPGTRLTVT.